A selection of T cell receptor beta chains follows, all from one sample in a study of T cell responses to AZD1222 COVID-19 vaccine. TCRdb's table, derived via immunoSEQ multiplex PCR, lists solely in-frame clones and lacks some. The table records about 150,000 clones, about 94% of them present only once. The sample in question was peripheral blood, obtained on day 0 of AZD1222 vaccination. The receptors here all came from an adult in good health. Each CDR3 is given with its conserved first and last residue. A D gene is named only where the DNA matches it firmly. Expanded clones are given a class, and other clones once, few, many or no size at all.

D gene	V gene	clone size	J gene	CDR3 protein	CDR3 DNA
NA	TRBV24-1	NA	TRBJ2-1	CATSDFGSRSYNEQFF	TGTGCCACCAGTGATTTTGGAAGTCGCTCCTACAATGAGCAGTTCTTC
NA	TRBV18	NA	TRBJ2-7	CASSPRDGLYEQYF	TGTGCCAGCTCACCACGGGACGGACTCTACGAGCAGTACTTC
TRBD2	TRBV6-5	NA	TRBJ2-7	CASGTSGRDVEQYF	TGTGCCAGCGGAACTAGCGGGAGGGATGTCGAGCAGTACTTC
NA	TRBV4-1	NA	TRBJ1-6	CASSQDNHSPLHF	TGCGCCAGCAGCCAAGATAACCATTCACCCCTCCACTTT
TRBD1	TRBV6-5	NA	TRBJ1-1	CASRSTGGTEAFF	TGTGCCAGCAGGTCAACAGGGGGCACTGAAGCTTTCTTT
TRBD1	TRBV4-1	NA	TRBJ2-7	CASSRGQGGTYEQYF	TGCGCCAGCAGCCGAGGACAGGGTGGGACCTACGAGCAGTACTTC
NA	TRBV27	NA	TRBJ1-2	CASSPQGGGYGYTF	TGTGCCAGCAGTCCTCAGGGAGGTGGCTATGGCTACACCTTC
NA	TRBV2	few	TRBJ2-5	CASSSEGETQYF	TGTGCCAGCAGTTCAGAGGGAGAGACCCAGTACTTC
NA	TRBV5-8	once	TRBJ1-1	CASSLDSSNTEAFF	TGTGCCAGCAGCTTGGATAGCAGCAACACTGAAGCTTTCTTT
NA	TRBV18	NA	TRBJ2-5	CASSSGGGETQYF	TGTGCCAGCTCAAGTGGGGGCGGAGAGACCCAGTACTTC
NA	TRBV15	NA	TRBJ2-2	CATSRSSNTGELFF	TGTGCCACCAGCAGATCATCGAACACCGGGGAGCTGTTTTTT
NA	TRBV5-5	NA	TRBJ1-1	CASSLEWTEAFF	TGTGCCAGCAGCTTGGAATGGACTGAAGCTTTCTTT
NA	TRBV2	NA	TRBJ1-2	CASSDDTRYGYTF	TGTGCCAGCAGTGATGACACGCGCTATGGCTACACCTTC
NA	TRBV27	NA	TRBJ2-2	CASSHLGELFF	TGTGCCAGCAGCCACCTCGGGGAGCTGTTTTTT
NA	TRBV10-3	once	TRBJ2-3	CAISSSSDTQYF	TGTGCCATCAGTAGTAGCTCAGATACGCAGTATTTT
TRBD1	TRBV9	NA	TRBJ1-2	CASSVATGGGPNYGYTF	TGTGCCAGCAGCGTAGCGACAGGGGGGGGACCTAACTATGGCTACACCTTC
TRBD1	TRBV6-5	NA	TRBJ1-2	CASRDRENYGYTF	TGTGCCAGCAGGGACAGGGAAAACTATGGCTACACCTTC
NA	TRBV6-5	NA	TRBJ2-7	CASRSRERSYEQYF	TGTGCCAGCAGGTCCAGGGAGAGGTCCTACGAGCAGTACTTC
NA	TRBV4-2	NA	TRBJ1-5	CASSPHRASNQPQHF	TGTGCCAGCAGCCCCCACAGGGCCAGCAATCAGCCCCAGCATTTT
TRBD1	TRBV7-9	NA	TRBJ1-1	CASSFSGGNTEAFF	TGTGCCAGCAGCTTTTCAGGGGGGAACACTGAAGCTTTCTTT